One and the same sample provided the 24 T cell receptor beta chains below, sequenced in a study of molecular identifiers for immune sequencing clone quantification. TCRdb itself ran the PCR reads through MiXCR, one entry per CDR3 protein. The sample shows around 7,800 distinct CDR3 sequences, approximately 35% of them seen only once. Source material: naive CD8+ T cells from blood, with Jurkat cell RNA spiked in. Subset denoted: FACS-sorted CD8+CD4-CCR7+CD45RA+ naive T cells. These receptor sequences come from a human donor in good health. Some libraries in this study had Jurkat cell RNA spiked in.

Only a few counts were recorded for this clonotype. The chain recombines TRBV12-5 with TRBJ2-2, with 12 nucleotides matching TRBD2. CDR1 is LGHNT, CDR2 FRNRAP, per germline. The CDR3 contains 19 residues. V trimming: 0 bases; J trimming: 1 base; junction bases outside the gene matches: 6. The CDR3, as DNA: TGTGCTAGTGGTTTGGTACCTAGCGGGAGGGTGCGGAACACCGGGGAGCTGTTTTTT. This translates into CASGLVPSGRVRNTGELFF.

Of note for this clonotype: A much more abundant neighbour one base away suggests this may be a read error. This sequence joins TRBV4-1 and TRBJ2-1; tentative D call: TRBD2 (6 bases). In germline, CDR1 is MGHRA, CDR2 YSYEKL. The CDR3 length is 15 residues. V was clipped by 1 base and J by 6 bases, with 13 bases between them. CDR3 sequence: CASSQVADYFNEQFF. The DNA for the CDR3 is TGCGCCAGCAGCCAAGTTGCGGACTATTTCAATGAGCAGTTCTTC.

This clonotype was seen more than once but under ten times. This chain links TRBV6-2 or TRBV6-3 with TRBJ2-7, with D hard to call. V shed 4 bases and J shed 3 bases, with 4 bases lying between them. This CDR3 region has 11 residues. The germline gives CDR1 MNHEY, CDR2 SVGEGT. CDR3 sequence: CASSLDYEQYF. CDR3 nucleotide sequence: TGTGCCAGCAGTTTGGACTACGAGCAGTACTTC.

A word on this clonotype: A much bigger clone sits one base away, suggesting this may be a read error. V gene TRBV6-2 or TRBV6-3 combines with J gene TRBJ1-5, with D unclear. Trimming took off 6 bases at V and 3 bases at J, with 9 bases between the two ends. Germline CDR1 MNHEY, CDR2 SVGEGT. The CDR3 sequence is 13 residues long. CDR3 region: CASRDDSNQPQHF. The CDR3 DNA sequence: TGTGCCAGCAGGGACGATTCCAATCAGCCCCAGCATTTT.

Comments on this clonotype: Given a much more abundant clone one base away, this may be a read error. The chain links TRBV28 to TRBJ1-1; no clear D gene. The CDR3 length is 12 residues. V lost 5 bases to trimming and J lost 1 base, with 5 bases between them. CDR1 is MDHEN, CDR2 SYDVKM, per germline. The CDR3 is CASSQANTEAFF. CDR3 bases: TGTGCCAGCAGTCAAGCGAACACTGAAGCTTTCTTT.

Of note for this clonotype: Possible read error: a much larger clone is one base away. The rearrangement uses TRBV9 and TRBJ1-1; TRBD1 aligns across 10 bases. Looked up from germline, CDR1 is SGDLS and CDR2 is YYNGEE. The CDR3 covers 13 residues. The CDR3 loop is CANSRDRGTEAFF. CDR3 in DNA: TGTGCCAACAGCAGGGACAGGGGCACTGAAGCTTTCTTT.

The chain joins TRBV6-2 or TRBV6-3 to TRBJ1-1, with D uncertain. The CDR3 is 13 amino acids. The V gene's germline CDR1 is MNHEY and CDR2 SVGEGT. Trimming took off 3 bases at V and 4 bases at J, with 9 bases between the two ends. The chain's CDR3 is CASSYGSATEAFF. The DNA for the CDR3 is TGTGCCAGCAGTTATGGGTCTGCCACTGAAGCTTTCTTT.

The V and J genes are TRBV14 and TRBJ1-2; no firm D call. The V end lost 8 bases, the J end lost 4 bases, and 14 bases lay between the germline ends. The CDR3 length is 13 residues. CDR1 SGHDN and CDR2 FVKESK come from the germline V gene. The CDR3 region has the DNA TGTGCCAGCCAGCGTGGGGTCGGCTATGGCTACACCTTC. It specifies CASQRGVGYGYTF.

Comment on this clonotype: A read error may be the cause here, since a much bigger clone is one base away. V and J are TRBV28 and TRBJ1-4, with D uncertain. This CDR3 has 15 residues. The germline V gene encodes CDR1 MDHEN and CDR2 SYDVKM. The CDR3 DNA reads as TGTGCCAGCAGTTTATCCCTCTCCGGTAGGGAAAAACTGCTTTTT. Protein: CASSLSLSGREKLLF.

The genes are TRBV28 and TRBJ2-7; D unresolved. Trimming cost V 8 bases and J 5 bases, with 7 bases left between them. The CDR3 runs to 10 residues. Germline values: CDR1 MDHEN, CDR2 SYDVKM. CDR3 coding DNA: TGTGCCAGCGGGCCCCACGAGCAGTACTTC. This encodes CASGPHEQYF.

The chain carries TRBV19 and TRBJ2-1, with a weak D call TRBD1 (6 bases). V was trimmed by 3 bases and J by 7 bases, leaving 10 bases between them. From germline, CDR1 is LNHDA and CDR2 SQIVND (reference sequence). This CDR3 comprises 13 residues. CDR3 DNA sequence: TGTGCCAGTAGTATTGGTACAGGGAATGAGCAGTTCTTC. Protein product: CASSIGTGNEQFF.

The chain is built from TRBV4-3 and TRBJ2-1; D unclear. Germline-derived CDR1 and CDR2 are LGHNA and YSLEER. Trimming took 1 base from V and 4 from J, leaving 5 bases between them. The CDR3 totals 13 residues. The CDR3 DNA reads as TGCGCCAGCAGCCAAGTGGAGTACAATGAGCAGTTCTTC. It encodes CASSQVEYNEQFF.

This clonotype has just a few counts. The gene calls are TRBV7-6 and TRBJ2-5, with 9 bases identical to TRBD2. Looked up from germline, CDR1 is SGHVS and CDR2 is FNYEAQ. The V segment lost 3 bases and the J segment 3 bases; nucleotides outside the gene matches: 5. The CDR3 is 15 amino acids. For the CDR3, the DNA is TGTGCCAGCAGCTTTCAACTAGCGGGCAAAGAGACCCAGTACTTC. Residues: CASSFQLAGKETQYF.

This clonotype was detected only a few times. V gene TRBV2 combines with J gene TRBJ2-7; D is perhaps TRBD1 (6 bases). Germline CDR1 reads SNHLY; CDR2 reads FYNNEI. The CDR3 contains 15 residues. V lost 7 bases and J 1 base, leaving 17 bases between the germline ends. CDR3 protein: CASTITGGRSYEQYF. In DNA, the CDR3 is TGTGCCAGCACTATTACTGGGGGCAGATCCTACGAGCAGTACTTC.

This clonotype was picked up a small number of times. The rearrangement uses TRBV7-6 and TRBJ2-7; D is unclear. The germline V gene encodes CDR1 SGHVS and CDR2 FNYEAQ. The CDR3 has 13 residues. The V end was cut by 0 bases, the J end by 7 bases, with 10 bases between. The CDR3 here is CASSLATEDEQYF. The CDR3 DNA is TGTGCCAGCAGCTTAGCCACAGAGGATGAGCAGTACTTC.

This clonotype is medium-sized within its sample. The V call is TRBV5-1, the J call TRBJ1-1; tentative D call: TRBD1 (5 bases). The CDR3 contains 12 residues. Trimming removed 5 bases at V and 2 bases at J, with 7 bases between. The germline CDR1 and CDR2 sequences are SGHRS and YFSETQ. Written as DNA, the CDR3 is TGCGCCAGCAGACAGGTTAACACTGAAGCTTTCTTT. Amino acids: CASRQVNTEAFF.

There are a few counts of this clonotype. This chain connects TRBV4-1 to TRBJ2-2; 10 nucleotides line up with TRBD2. CDR3 length equals 16 residues. The trim removed 1 base at V and 6 bases at J, leaving 5 bases unmatched. Germline V gives CDR1 MGHRA, CDR2 YSYEKL. The CDR3 sequence: CASSQGTSGTAGELFF. As DNA, the CDR3 is TGCGCCAGCAGCCAAGGTACTAGCGGGACGGCCGGGGAGCTGTTTTTT.

This clonotype showed up just a few times. The CDR3 reads CASRGPGYSTDTQYF. The DNA for the CDR3 is TGTGCCAGCAGGGGTCCAGGTTACAGCACAGATACGCAGTATTTT. This chain links TRBV6-5 with TRBJ2-3; D not resolved. V was cut by 6 bases and J by 0 bases, with 13 bases left in between. Germline CDR1 reads MNHEY; CDR2 reads SVGAGI. The CDR3 runs 15 residues.

The chain is built from TRBV4-1 and TRBJ2-7; 7 bases align to TRBD2. From germline, CDR1 is MGHRA and CDR2 YSYEKL. V dropped 1 base and J dropped 6; count of bases not matched to a gene: 3. There are 13 residues in the CDR3. CDR3 in DNA: TGCGCCAGCAGCCAAGCAGCGGGGTTCGAGCAGTACTTC. Translating gives CASSQAAGFEQYF.

Regarding this clonotype: A much bigger clone sits one base away, suggesting this may be a read error. V and J are TRBV18 and TRBJ2-3; D is perhaps TRBD1 (5 bases). There are 16 residues in the CDR3. The germline V gene has CDR1 KGHSH and CDR2 LQKENI. Trimming pared 4 bases from V and 0 bases from J, leaving 14 bases between. The CDR3 protein is CASSQSTALSTDTQYF. The CDR3, as DNA: TGTGCCAGCTCACAGTCGACAGCCCTAAGCACAGATACGCAGTATTTT.

This clonotype counts as medium-sized. This chain connects TRBV28 to TRBJ2-2; D call uncertain. V gave up 3 bases and J gave up 0 bases, with 8 bases separating them. The germline V gene has CDR1 MDHEN and CDR2 SYDVKM. The CDR3 covers 15 residues. CDR3 sequence reads: CASSFLPSNTGELFF. The CDR3 region has the DNA TGTGCCAGCAGTTTTCTCCCGTCGAACACCGGGGAGCTGTTTTTT.

V gene TRBV7-9 combines with J gene TRBJ1-2; 7 bases map to TRBD1. V lost 4 bases to trimming and J lost 4 bases; unmatched junction nucleotides: 9. The V gene's germline CDR1 is SEHNR and CDR2 FQNEAQ (reference sequence). The CDR3 runs 15 residues. The CDR3 DNA reads as TGTGCCAGCAGCTCCATCGGGACAGAGGCCTATGGCTACACCTTC. Translated, it gives CASSSIGTEAYGYTF.

The rearrangement links TRBV5-6 to TRBJ1-5, with 9 bases lining up with TRBD1. The CDR3 is 15 residues long. Germline CDR1 is SGHDT and CDR2 is YYEEEE. Trimming at V came to 4 bases and at J to 5 bases, leaving 7 bases not matched to a gene. The chain's CDR3 is CASSRGQGGHQPQHF. CDR3 nucleotide sequence: TGTGCCAGCAGCAGGGGACAGGGAGGGCATCAGCCCCAGCATTTT.

The chain joins TRBV7-9 to TRBJ2-7; D is perhaps TRBD1 or TRBD2 (5 bases each). Trimming stripped 5 bases from V and 5 bases from J, with 16 bases between. Per the germline V gene, CDR1 is SEHNR and CDR2 is FQNEAQ (reference sequence). This CDR3 is 14 amino acids long. CDR3 sequence reads: CASSHRDRPHEQYF. CDR3 sequence (DNA): TGTGCCAGCAGCCACCGGGACCGACCCCACGAGCAGTACTTC.